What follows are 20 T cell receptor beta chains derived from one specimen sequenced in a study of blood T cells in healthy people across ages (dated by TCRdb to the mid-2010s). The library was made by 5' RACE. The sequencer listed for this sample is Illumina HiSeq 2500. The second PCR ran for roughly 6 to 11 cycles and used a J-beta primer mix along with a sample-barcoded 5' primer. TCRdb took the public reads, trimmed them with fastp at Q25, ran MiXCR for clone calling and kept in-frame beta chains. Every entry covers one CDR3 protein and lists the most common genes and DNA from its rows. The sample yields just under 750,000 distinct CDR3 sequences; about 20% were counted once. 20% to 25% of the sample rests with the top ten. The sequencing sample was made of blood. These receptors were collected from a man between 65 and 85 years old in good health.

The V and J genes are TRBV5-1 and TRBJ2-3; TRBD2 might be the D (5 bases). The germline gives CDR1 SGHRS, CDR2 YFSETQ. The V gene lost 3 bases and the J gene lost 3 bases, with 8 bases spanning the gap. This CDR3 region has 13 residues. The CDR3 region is CASSWTETDTQYF. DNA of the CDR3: TGCGCCAGCAGCTGGACTGAGACAGATACGCAGTATTTT.

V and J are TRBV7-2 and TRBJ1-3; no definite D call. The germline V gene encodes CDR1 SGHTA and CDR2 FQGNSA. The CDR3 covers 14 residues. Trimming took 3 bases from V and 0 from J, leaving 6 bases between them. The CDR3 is CASSFQYSGNTIYF. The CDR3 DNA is TGTGCCAGCAGCTTCCAGTACTCTGGAAACACCATATATTTT.

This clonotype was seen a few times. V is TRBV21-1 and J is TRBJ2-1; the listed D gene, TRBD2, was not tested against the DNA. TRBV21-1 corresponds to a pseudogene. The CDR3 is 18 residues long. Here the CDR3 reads CANRSSGRPTRMINEQFF. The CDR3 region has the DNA TGTGCCAACCGAAGTAGCGGGAGGCCCACCCGAATGATTAATGAGCAGTTCTTC.

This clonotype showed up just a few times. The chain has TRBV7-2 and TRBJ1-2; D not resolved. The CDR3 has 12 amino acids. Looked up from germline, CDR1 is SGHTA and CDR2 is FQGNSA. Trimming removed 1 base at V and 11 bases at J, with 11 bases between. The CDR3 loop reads CASSLDLETYTF. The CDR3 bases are TGTGCCAGCAGCTTAGATTTAGAGACGTACACCTTC. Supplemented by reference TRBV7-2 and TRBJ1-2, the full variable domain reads GAGVSQSPSNKVTEKGKDVELRCDPISGHTALYWYRQSLGQGLEFLIYFQGNSAPDKSGLPSDRFSAERTGGSVSTLTIQRTQQEDSAVYLCASSLDLETYTFGSGTRLTVV.

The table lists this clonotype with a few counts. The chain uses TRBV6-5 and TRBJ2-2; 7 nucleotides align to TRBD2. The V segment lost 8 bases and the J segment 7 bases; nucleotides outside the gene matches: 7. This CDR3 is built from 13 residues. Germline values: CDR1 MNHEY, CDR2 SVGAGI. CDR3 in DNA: TGTGCCAGCGGTCGGGGGGAAGGCGGGGAGCTGTTTTTT. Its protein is CASGRGEGGELFF.

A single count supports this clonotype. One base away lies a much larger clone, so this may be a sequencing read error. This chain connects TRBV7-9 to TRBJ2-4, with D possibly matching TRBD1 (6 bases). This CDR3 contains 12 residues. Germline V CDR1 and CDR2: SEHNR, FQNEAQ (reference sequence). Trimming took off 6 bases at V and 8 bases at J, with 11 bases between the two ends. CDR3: CASSIQGYIQYF. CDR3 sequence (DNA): TGTGCCAGCAGTATACAGGGATACATTCAGTACTTC.

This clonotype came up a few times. The DNA for the CDR3 is TGCGCCAGCAGCCTACACGGGAATCAGCCCCAGCATTTT. Translating gives CASSLHGNQPQHF. V is TRBV5-1 and J is TRBJ1-5; D ambiguous. The CDR3 length is 13 residues. The germline gives CDR1 SGHRS, CDR2 YFSETQ. Deletions cut 4 bases from V and 4 bases from J, with 9 bases between.

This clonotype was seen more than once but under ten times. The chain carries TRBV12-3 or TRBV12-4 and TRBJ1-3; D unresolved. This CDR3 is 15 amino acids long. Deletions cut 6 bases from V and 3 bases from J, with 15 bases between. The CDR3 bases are TGTGCCAGCAGCCCGATTCATATAGGTGGAAACACCATATATTTT. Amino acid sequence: CASSPIHIGGNTIYF.

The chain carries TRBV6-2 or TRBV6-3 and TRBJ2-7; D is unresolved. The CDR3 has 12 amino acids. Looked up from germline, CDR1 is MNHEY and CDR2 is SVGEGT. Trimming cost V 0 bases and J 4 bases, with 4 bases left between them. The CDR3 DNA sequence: TGTGCCAGCAGTTACTCAATATACGAGCAGTACGTC. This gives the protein CASSYSIYEQYV.

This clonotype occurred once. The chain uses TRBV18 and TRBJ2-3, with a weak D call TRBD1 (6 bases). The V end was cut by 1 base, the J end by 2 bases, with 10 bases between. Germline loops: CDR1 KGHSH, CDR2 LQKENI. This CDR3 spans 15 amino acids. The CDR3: CASSPQGVVTDTQYF. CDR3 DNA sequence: TGTGCCAGCTCACCACAGGGGGTAGTCACAGATACGCAGTATTTT.

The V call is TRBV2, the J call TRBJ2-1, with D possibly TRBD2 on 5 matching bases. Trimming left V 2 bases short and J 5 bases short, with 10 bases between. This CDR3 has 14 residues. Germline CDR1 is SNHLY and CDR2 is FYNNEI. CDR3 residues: CASSERVTNNEQFF. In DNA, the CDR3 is TGTGCCAGCAGTGAACGCGTGACTAACAATGAGCAGTTCTTC.

CDR3 protein: CASSFPRTRNSYEQYF. For the CDR3, the DNA is TGTGCCAGCAGTTTCCCCAGGACAAGGAACTCCTACGAGCAGTACTTC. The chain uses TRBV28 and TRBJ2-7, with TRBD1 as a possible D gene (5 bases). Germline CDR1 and CDR2: MDHEN and SYDVKM. V was cut by 3 bases and J by 0 bases, with 15 bases left in between. This CDR3 has 16 residues.

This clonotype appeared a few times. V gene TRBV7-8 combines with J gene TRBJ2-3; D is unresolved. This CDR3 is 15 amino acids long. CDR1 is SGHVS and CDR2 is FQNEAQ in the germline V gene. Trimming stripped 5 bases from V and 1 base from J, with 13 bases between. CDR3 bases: TGTGCCAGCAGCCCCGGTAGACCCCGCACAGATACGCAGTATTTT. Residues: CASSPGRPRTDTQYF. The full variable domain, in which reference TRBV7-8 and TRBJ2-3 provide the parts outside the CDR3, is GAGVSQSPRYKVAKRGQDVALRCDPISGHVSLFWYQQALGQGPEFLTYFQNEAQLDKSGLPSDRFFAERPEGSVSTLKIQRTQQEDSAVYLCASSPGRPRTDTQYFGPGTRLTVL.

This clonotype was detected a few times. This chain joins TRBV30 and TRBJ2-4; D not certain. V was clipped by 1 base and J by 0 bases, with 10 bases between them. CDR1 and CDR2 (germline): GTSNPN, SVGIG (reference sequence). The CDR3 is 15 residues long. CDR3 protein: CAWSDPHGAKNIQYF. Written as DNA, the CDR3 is TGTGCCTGGAGTGACCCTCATGGAGCCAAAAACATTCAGTACTTC. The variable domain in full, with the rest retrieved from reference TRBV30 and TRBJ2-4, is SQTIHQWPATLVQPVGSPLSLECTVEGTSNPNLYWYRQAAGRGLQLLFYSVGIGQISSEVPQNLSASRPQDRQFILSSKKLLLSDSGFYLCAWSDPHGAKNIQYFGAGTRLSVL.

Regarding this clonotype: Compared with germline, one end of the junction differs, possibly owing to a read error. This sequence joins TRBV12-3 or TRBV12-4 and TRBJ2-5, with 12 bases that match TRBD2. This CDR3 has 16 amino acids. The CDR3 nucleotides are TGTGCCAGCAGTCTAGCGGGAGGGCCTTGGCAAGAGACCCAGTACTTC. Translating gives CASSLAGGPWQETQYF.

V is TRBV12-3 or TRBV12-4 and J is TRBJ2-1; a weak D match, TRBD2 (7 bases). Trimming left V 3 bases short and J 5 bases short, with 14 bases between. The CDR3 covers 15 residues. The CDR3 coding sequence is TGTGCCAGCAGTTTCGTGGGGGGGCCTCACAATGAGCAGTTCTTC. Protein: CASSFVGGPHNEQFF.

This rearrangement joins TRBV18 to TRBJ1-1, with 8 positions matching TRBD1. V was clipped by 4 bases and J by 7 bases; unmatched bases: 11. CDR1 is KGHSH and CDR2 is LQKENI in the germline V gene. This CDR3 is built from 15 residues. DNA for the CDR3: TGTGCCAGCTCACTCGGACAGGGTCAATTGGATGAAGCTTTCTTT. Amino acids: CASSLGQGQLDEAFF.

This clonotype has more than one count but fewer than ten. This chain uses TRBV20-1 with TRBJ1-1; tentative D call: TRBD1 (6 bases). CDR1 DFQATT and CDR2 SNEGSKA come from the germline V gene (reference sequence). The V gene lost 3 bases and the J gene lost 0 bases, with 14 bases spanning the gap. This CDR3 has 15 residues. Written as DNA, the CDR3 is TGCAGTGCTAGGCCAAGGGGGGGAATGAACACTGAAGCTTTCTTT. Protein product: CSARPRGGMNTEAFF.

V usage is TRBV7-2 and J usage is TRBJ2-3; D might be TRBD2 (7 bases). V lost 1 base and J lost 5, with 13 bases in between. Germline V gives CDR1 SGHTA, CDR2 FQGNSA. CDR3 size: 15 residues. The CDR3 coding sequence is TGTGCCAGCAGCTTAGTGGGGGGGCCTAAAGATACGCAGTATTTT. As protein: CASSLVGGPKDTQYF.

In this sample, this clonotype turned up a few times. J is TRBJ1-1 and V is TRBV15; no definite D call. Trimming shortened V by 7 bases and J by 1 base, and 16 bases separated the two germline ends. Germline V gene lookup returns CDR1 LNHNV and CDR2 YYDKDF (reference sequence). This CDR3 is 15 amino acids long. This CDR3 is CATTARVHPNTEAFF. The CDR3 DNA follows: TGTGCCACCACTGCACGGGTACACCCGAACACTGAAGCTTTCTTT.